Described below is a single T cell receptor (beta chain) sequence and its context. This specimen comes from a study of control samples from healthy donors and cancer patients. Sequenced by immunoSEQ multiplex PCR; TCRdb stores in-frame clones only, minus some. This sample contains 150,000 to 200,000 clones. The V gene lost 1 base and the J gene lost 3 bases, with 6 bases spanning the gap. This CDR3 is 13 amino acids long. The chain employs TRBV12-3 or TRBV12-4 and TRBJ1-2; D is unclear. This receptor was identified in a woman aged 25 to 39 in good health. The sequencing sample was made of blood. For the CDR3, the DNA is TGTGCCAGCAGTTTAGTAGGGCACTATGGCTACACCTTC. Residues: CASSLVGHYGYTF.